These 8 T cell receptor beta chains share one sample of origin, sequenced in a study of shared clonotypes between healthy human individuals. Libraries were prepared by immunoSEQ multiplex PCR; TCRdb keeps only in-frame clonotypes and omits some of them. The sample has some 530,000 clones, around 73% seen once. The sample was PBMCs. These receptors were collected from a woman in her thirties or forties in good health. Some clones in this sample may be carry-over from other donors' samples.

The CDR3: CASSPKWWAQPQHF. For the CDR3, the DNA is TGTGCCAGCAGTCCGAAATGGTGGGCGCAGCCCCAGCATTTT. The gene calls are TRBV7-2 and TRBJ1-5; D not certain. V was trimmed by 6 bases and J by 7 bases, leaving 16 bases between them. The CDR3 sequence is 14 residues long. CDR1 SGHTA and CDR2 FQGNSA come from the germline V gene.

This sequence joins TRBV7-8 and TRBJ2-7, with a tentative D call TRBD1 (6 bases). Germline loops: CDR1 SGHVS, CDR2 FQNEAQ. This CDR3 has 14 residues. V was trimmed by 3 bases and J by 2 bases, leaving 11 bases between them. The CDR3 coding sequence is TGTGCCAGCAGCTTTGCACAGGGCCCCTACGAGCAGTACTTC. It translates to CASSFAQGPYEQYF.

The genes are TRBV28 and TRBJ1-4, with TRBD1 matching over 10 bases. Per germline, CDR1 MDHEN and CDR2 SYDVKM. With 6 bases clipped from V and 11 bases from J, the junction kept 12 bases outside the gene matches. CDR3 length: 15 amino acids. The CDR3 DNA reads as TGTGCCAGCAGCCCCGCTGTAGGGACAGGGGAGAAACTGTTTTTT. Protein product: CASSPAVGTGEKLFF.

The rearrangement uses TRBV2 and TRBJ1-1; 8 bases match TRBD1. V was pared by 6 bases and J by 1 base, with 7 bases of the junction left unmatched. This CDR3 spans 15 amino acids. Germline values: CDR1 SNHLY, CDR2 FYNNEI. CDR3 residues: CASRPTGVGNTEAFF. The CDR3 DNA reads TGTGCCAGCAGGCCGACAGGGGTGGGGAACACTGAAGCTTTCTTT.

The table lists this clone with a few counts. This sequence joins TRBV7-3 and TRBJ2-2; a weak D match, TRBD1 (5 bases). Germline CDR1 SGHTA, CDR2 FQGTGA. V lost 1 base to trimming and J lost 6 bases, with 15 bases between them. The CDR3 runs to 16 residues. The CDR3 spells CASSLNARESAGELFF. The CDR3 DNA sequence: TGTGCCAGCAGCTTAAATGCCAGGGAATCCGCCGGGGAGCTGTTTTTT. Using reference TRBV7-3 and TRBJ2-2 for the parts outside the CDR3, the full variable domain is GAGVSQTPSNKVTEKGKYVELRCDPISGHTALYWYRQSLGQGPEFLIYFQGTGAADDSGLPNDRFFAVRPEGSVSTLKIQRTERGDSAVYLCASSLNARESAGELFFGEGSRLTVL.

The chain is built from TRBV6-4 and TRBJ2-2, with D unclear. V was shortened by 6 bases and J by 5 bases, with 10 bases between the two germline ends. CDR3 length equals 13 residues. CDR1 is MRHNA and CDR2 is SNTAGT in the germline V gene. The CDR3, as DNA: TGTGCCAGCAGGGCCCCGGTGACCGGGGAGCTGTTTTTT. Translating it yields CASRAPVTGELFF.

The V and J genes are TRBV29-1 and TRBJ2-1; D ambiguous. Germline CDR1 reads SQVTM; CDR2 reads ANQGSEA. V was cut by 4 bases and J by 1 base, with 8 bases left in between. This CDR3 is 13 amino acids long. CDR3 nucleotides: TGCAGCGTTGCCCATATTTCCTACAATGAGCAGTTCTTC. This encodes CSVAHISYNEQFF.

Here the CDR3 DNA reads TGTGCCAGTAGTGGCCAATTCGGGTGGTCGGACACCGGGGAGCTGTTTTTT. It yields the protein CASSGQFGWSDTGELFF. The rearrangement links TRBV19 to TRBJ2-2, with D unresolved. The CDR3 runs 17 residues. V was pared by 5 bases and J by 3 bases, with 19 bases between. Germline CDR1 LNHDA, CDR2 SQIVND (reference sequence). Variable domain in full (rest from reference TRBV19 and TRBJ2-2): DGGITQSPKYLFRKEGQNVTLSCEQNLNHDAMYWYRQDPGQGLRLIYYSQIVNDFQKGDIAEGYSVSREKKESFPLTVTSAQKNPTAFYLCASSGQFGWSDTGELFFGEGSRLTVL.